One sample yielded the 31 T cell receptor beta chains listed below, sequenced in a study of regulatory T cells in long-lasting Graves disease (dated by TCRdb to the early 2020s). Receptor amplification or capture employed multiplex PCR. Reads for this sample came from an Illumina HiSeq 4000. To build TCR beta libraries, CDR3 regions were amplified by Arm-PCR using iRepertoire HTBI primers. TCRdb passed the public sequencing reads through fastp at Q25 and MiXCR, retaining productive beta sequences. CDR3 protein sequences are deduplicated, and each keeps its most common genes and DNA. Here the sample has about 340,000 distinct CDR3 sequences; around a fifth occur a single time. Clones ranked in the top ten supply 29% of the sample. The intended sense of this specimen's time point label: persistent/refractory GD, antithyroid drugs over 5 years with positive TRAb. For both TCR sequencing and RNA sequencing, RNA was extracted from PBMCs in TRIzol.

The source was peripheral blood mononuclear cells (PBMCs), collected when the disease was refractory, from a patient treated with antithyroid drugs. Every receptor here comes from a female donor with Graves disease.

The CDR3 protein is CASEEGWSNQPQHF. The DNA for the CDR3 is TGTGCCAGTGAGGAGGGTTGGAGCAATCAGCCCCAGCATTTT. V and J are TRBV19 and TRBJ1-5; D gene unclear. The CDR3 consists of 14 residues. The V and J ends lost 8 bases and 1 base respectively, with 12 bases between them. Germline CDR1 and CDR2: LNHDA and SQIVND (reference sequence).

This clonotype has at least ten counts. This rearrangement joins TRBV20-1 to TRBJ2-7; possibly TRBD1 or TRBD2 for D (5 bases each). V was cut by 6 bases and J by 6 bases, with 24 bases left in between. The CDR3 contains 15 residues. CDR1 is DFQATT, CDR2 SNEGSKA, per germline (reference sequence). The CDR3 DNA reads as TGCAGTGCCACTAGGGACGACCTATTCGTGTCCGAGCAGTACTTC. It encodes CSATRDDLFVSEQYF.

Many counts were recorded for this clonotype. The genes are TRBV28 and TRBJ1-1, with D unclear. This CDR3 has 14 residues. Germline V gene sequence: CDR1 MDHEN, CDR2 SYDVKM. Between the trimmed V and J ends, which lost 3 bases and 0 bases, there was a span of 8 bases. Here the CDR3 DNA reads TGTGCCAGCAGTTTTTCTAGGATGAACACTGAAGCTTTCTTT. Translating it yields CASSFSRMNTEAFF. The full variable domain, completed using reference TRBV28 and TRBJ1-1, is DVKVTQSSRYLVKRTGEKVFLECVQDMDHENMFWYRQDPGLGLRLIYFSYDVKMKEKGDIPEGYSVSREKKERFSLILESASTNQTSMYLCASSFSRMNTEAFFGQGTRLTVV.

The V and J genes are TRBV30 and TRBJ1-3; 7 nucleotides align to TRBD1. CDR1 GTSNPN and CDR2 SVGIG come from the germline V gene (reference sequence). V trimming: 5 bases; J trimming: 2 bases; junction bases outside the gene matches: 6. The CDR3 is 14 amino acids. CDR3 protein: CAWAEGTAGNTIYF. The CDR3 DNA is TGTGCCTGGGCCGAAGGGACAGCTGGAAACACCATATATTTT.

This clonotype is a singleton in its sample. The chain is built from TRBV12-3 or TRBV12-4 and TRBJ2-6; D possibly corresponds to TRBD1 (7 bases). The CDR3 consists of 17 residues. Trimming removed 6 bases at V and 2 bases at J, with 17 bases between. CDR3 residues: CASSQLPGGTGANVLTF. The DNA for the CDR3 is TGTGCCAGCAGCCAATTGCCAGGGGGGACTGGGGCCAACGTCCTGACTTTC.

V is TRBV5-5 and J is TRBJ2-6; D remains unclear. V dropped 2 bases and J dropped 2 bases, with 11 bases sitting between them. The V gene's germline CDR1 is SGHKS and CDR2 YYEKEE (reference sequence). The CDR3 totals 16 residues. The CDR3 nucleotides are TGTGCCAGCAGCTTAAGCTCGTCCACTGGGGCCAACGTCCTGACTTTC. As protein: CASSLSSSTGANVLTF.

Points on this clonotype: A much larger clone lies a single base off, so this may be a read error. V and J are TRBV20-1 and TRBJ2-5, with D unclear. CDR1 and CDR2 (germline): DFQATT, SNEGSKA (reference sequence). The V gene lost 1 base and the J gene lost 5 bases, with 5 bases spanning the gap. CDR3 length: 11 residues. The CDR3 DNA reads as TGCAGTGCTAGAGTCCGGGAGACCCAGTACTTC. Translating it yields CSARVRETQYF.

The gene calls are TRBV5-1 and TRBJ2-7, with D possibly being TRBD1 (8 bases). V was cut by 4 bases and J by 5 bases, with 16 bases left in between. The length of the CDR3 is 14 residues. Germline CDR1 and CDR2: SGHRS and YFSETQ. CDR3 nucleotide sequence: TGCGCCAGCAGCAATACAGGGGGGGGTAACGAGCAGTACTTC. Amino acid sequence: CASSNTGGGNEQYF.

This clonotype has ten or more counts. The chain links TRBV5-1 to TRBJ1-4, with D hard to call. This CDR3 region has 14 residues. Germline CDR1 SGHRS, CDR2 YFSETQ. Trimming pared 5 bases from V and 6 bases from J, leaving 14 bases between. CDR3 region: CASRPVPTDEKLFF. The CDR3 coding sequence is TGCGCCAGCAGGCCGGTACCCACGGATGAAAAACTGTTTTTT.

This clonotype was seen more than once but under ten times. The V gene is TRBV5-6, the J gene TRBJ1-5; tentative D call: TRBD1 (6 bases). This CDR3 has 12 amino acids. V lost 3 bases, J lost 11 bases, and 12 bases lay in between. Germline V gene lookup returns CDR1 SGHDT and CDR2 YYEEEE. Here the CDR3 reads CASSYGTRSQHF. CDR3 DNA sequence: TGTGCCAGCAGCTATGGGACACGGTCCCAGCATTTT.

This clonotype has only a few counts. This rearrangement joins TRBV25-1 to TRBJ2-6; 8 bases map to TRBD2. This CDR3 contains 20 residues. The ends lost 2 bases at V and 0 bases at J; junction bases unmatched: 12. CDR1 and CDR2 (germline): MGHDK, SYGVNS. The CDR3: CASSERERGLISSGANVLTF. CDR3 coding DNA: TGTGCCAGCAGTGAAAGAGAGCGGGGGTTGATCTCCTCTGGGGCCAACGTCCTGACTTTC. The complete variable domain, with remaining parts taken from reference TRBV25-1 and TRBJ2-6, reads EADIYQTPRYLVIGTGKKITLECSQTMGHDKMYWYQQDPGMELHLIHYSYGVNSTEKGDLSSESTVSRIRTEHFPLTLESARPSHTSQYLCASSERERGLISSGANVLTFGAGSRLTVL.

This clonotype was detected ten times or more. This chain uses TRBV12-3 or TRBV12-4 with TRBJ2-7; 10 bases fit TRBD1. V was clipped by 5 bases and J by 3 bases; unmatched bases: 7. This CDR3 has 15 amino acids. This chain's CDR3 is CASSTRDRGRYEQYF. The CDR3 nucleotides are TGTGCCAGCAGTACCCGGGACAGGGGCCGCTACGAGCAGTACTTC.

This clonotype was picked up many times. The rearrangement uses TRBV6-2 or TRBV6-3 and TRBJ2-7; D is undetermined. Trimming took 0 bases from V and 4 from J, leaving 7 bases between them. This CDR3 spans 13 amino acids. Germline-derived CDR1 and CDR2 are MNHEY and SVGEGT. CDR3 nucleotides: TGTGCCAGCAGTTACTCCTCACCGTACGAGCAGTACTTC. It codes for CASSYSSPYEQYF.

In its sample, this clonotype was seen many times. The gene calls are TRBV6-1 and TRBJ1-1; a possible D gene is TRBD1 (5 bases). V lost 8 bases to trimming and J lost 0 bases, with 10 bases between them. Per the germline V gene, CDR1 is MNHNS and CDR2 is SASEGT. The CDR3 length is 13 residues. As DNA, the CDR3 is TGTGCCAGCTACAGGCAGCTGAACACTGAAGCTTTCTTT. Translated, it gives CASYRQLNTEAFF.

The table lists this clonotype with many counts. The V call is TRBV2, the J call TRBJ2-7, with unresolved D. V was clipped by 9 bases and J by 2 bases, with 11 bases between them. The CDR3 spans 12 residues. CDR1 is SNHLY, CDR2 FYNNEI, per germline. DNA for the CDR3: TGTGCCAGTATTACCCGGGCCTACGAGCAGTACTTC. Its protein is CASITRAYEQYF.

This clonotype was found a few times. CDR3 sequence reads: CASSNKDRGPYEQYF. Here the CDR3 DNA reads TGTGCCAGCAGCAATAAGGACAGGGGGCCCTACGAGCAGTACTTC. The chain couples TRBV7-9 to TRBJ2-7; 11 bases fit TRBD1. Germline V gives CDR1 SEHNR, CDR2 FQNEAQ (reference sequence). V gave up 5 bases and J gave up 2 bases; unmatched junction bases: 5. The CDR3 is 15 residues long.

The chain combines TRBV19 with TRBJ1-1, with D unclear. The CDR3 consists of 13 residues. Germline CDR1 and CDR2: LNHDA and SQIVND (reference sequence). Trimming removed 10 bases at V and 1 base at J, with 13 bases between. The CDR3 nucleotides are TGTGCCACCATGCTAGGACCGAACACTGAAGCTTTCTTT. This encodes CATMLGPNTEAFF.

J is TRBJ1-5 and V is TRBV5-1; no clear D. V was clipped by 3 bases and J by 5 bases, with 9 bases between them. CDR1 and CDR2 (germline): SGHRS, YFSETQ. The CDR3 contains 13 residues. For the CDR3, the DNA is TGCGCCAGCAGCTCGGGGTTGTATCAGCCCCAGCATTTT. Translated: CASSSGLYQPQHF. Full variable domain (missing parts from reference TRBV5-1 and TRBJ1-5): KAGVTQTPRYLIKTRGQQVTLSCSPISGHRSVSWYQQTPGQGLQFLFEYFSETQRNKGNFPGRFSGRQFSNSRSEMNVSTLELGDSALYLCASSSGLYQPQHFGDGTRLSIL.

This clonotype was picked up many times. CDR3 bases: TGTGCCAGCAGCTCCAGGGTAGGGGGCTACACCTTC. Its protein product is CASSSRVGGYTF. The V and J genes are TRBV27 and TRBJ1-2, with D possibly TRBD1 on 5 matching bases. V was trimmed by 6 bases and J by 8 bases, leaving 13 bases between them. The CDR3 totals 12 residues. CDR1 and CDR2 (germline): MNHEY, SMNVEV (reference sequence).

This clonotype was seen more than once but under ten times. This chain uses TRBV7-9 with TRBJ2-7; maybe TRBD1 (5 bases). This CDR3 has 16 amino acids. CDR1 is SEHNR, CDR2 FQNEAQ, per germline (reference sequence). V gave up 5 bases and J gave up 3 bases, with 20 bases separating them. The CDR3 DNA reads TGTGCCAGCAGCACCTACGCTAGGGGCTCCTACTACGAGCAGTACTTC. This translates into CASSTYARGSYYEQYF.

Ten or more counts support this clonotype. The chain couples TRBV7-8 to TRBJ2-5; TRBD2 is a possible D gene (6 bases). Germline assignment: CDR1 SGHVS and CDR2 FQNEAQ. Trimming took off 7 bases at V and 5 bases at J, with 26 bases between the two ends. The CDR3 spans 17 residues. CDR3 nucleotide sequence: TGTGCCAGCATTCGGAGGGTAGGACGGAGTCCGAGGGAGACCCAGTACTTC. Translation: CASIRRVGRSPRETQYF. Combining the CDR3 with reference TRBV7-8 and TRBJ2-5 gives the whole variable domain GAGVSQSPRYKVAKRGQDVALRCDPISGHVSLFWYQQALGQGPEFLTYFQNEAQLDKSGLPSDRFFAERPEGSVSTLKIQRTQQEDSAVYLCASIRRVGRSPRETQYFGPGTRLLVL.

The rearrangement joins TRBV12-3 or TRBV12-4 to TRBJ1-5; D gene ambiguous. The V and J ends lost 3 bases and 7 bases respectively, with 10 bases between them. The CDR3 contains 13 residues. The CDR3 bases are TGTGCCAGCAGTTTCGGGGTTGCCCAGCCCCAGCATTTT. It is translated as CASSFGVAQPQHF.

This clonotype showed up just a few times. This sequence joins TRBV5-1 and TRBJ2-7; D might be TRBD1 (8 bases). The length of the CDR3 is 13 residues. CDR1 and CDR2 (germline): SGHRS, YFSETQ. Trimming took off 4 bases at V and 6 bases at J, with 14 bases between the two ends. For the CDR3, the DNA is TGCGCCAGCAGCCCACAGGGGGGGTCCGAGCAGTACTTC. Protein: CASSPQGGSEQYF.

This clonotype has a handful of counts. The chain uses TRBV5-1 and TRBJ2-4; D might be TRBD1 or TRBD2, each matching 5 bases. Trimming removed 0 bases at V and 5 bases at J, with 12 bases between. This CDR3 comprises 15 residues. Looked up from germline, CDR1 is SGHRS and CDR2 is YFSETQ. The DNA of the CDR3 is TGCGCCAGCAGCTTGGCTTCCGGGGCAGAAAACATTCAGTACTTC. Its protein is CASSLASGAENIQYF.

The rearrangement links TRBV10-2 to TRBJ2-5, with D tentatively TRBD1 (7 bases). The germline CDR1 and CDR2 sequences are WSHSY and SAAADI. This CDR3 is built from 16 residues. V lost 2 bases to trimming and J lost 5 bases, with 18 bases between them. In DNA, the CDR3 is TGCGCCAGCAGTGAGAGGGGTCCAGGGGGGTGGGAGACCCAGTACTTC. It translates to CASSERGPGGWETQYF.

This clonotype appeared many times. This chain connects TRBV12-3 or TRBV12-4 to TRBJ2-5; D possibly corresponds to TRBD1 (5 bases). The V and J ends lost 3 bases and 2 bases respectively, with 7 bases between them. This CDR3 is built from 13 residues. The CDR3 is CASSFTGQETQYF. The CDR3, as DNA: TGTGCCAGCAGTTTTACAGGTCAAGAGACCCAGTACTTC.

The V gene is TRBV7-9, the J gene TRBJ2-7, with D maybe TRBD2 (5 bases). CDR1 is SEHNR and CDR2 is FQNEAQ in the germline V gene (reference sequence). V lost 3 bases, J lost 2 bases, and 14 bases lay in between. This CDR3 is built from 15 residues. The CDR3 loop is CASSLGAGATYEQYF. The DNA of the CDR3 is TGTGCCAGCAGCTTGGGTGCGGGTGCGACCTACGAGCAGTACTTC.

This clonotype came up a few times. The J gene is TRBJ2-7, the V gene TRBV10-3, with TRBD1 matching 10 bases. The junction had 9 bases not matched to a gene; V was cut back by 5 bases and J by 2 bases. This CDR3 has 16 amino acids. Germline CDR1 reads ENHRY; CDR2 reads SYGVKD. CDR3 DNA sequence: TGTGCCATCAGTAAATCGGGACAGGGGCGTACCTACGAGCAGTACTTC. This translates into CAISKSGQGRTYEQYF.

This clonotype occurred a few times. This rearrangement joins TRBV20-1 to TRBJ1-4; possibly TRBD1 for D (5 bases). The CDR3 has 13 amino acids. In germline, CDR1 is DFQATT, CDR2 SNEGSKA (reference sequence). V dropped 3 bases and J dropped 2 bases, with 7 bases sitting between them. The DNA for the CDR3 is TGCAGTGCTAGGGGACGGACTAATGAAAAACTGTTTTTT. It encodes CSARGRTNEKLFF.

The sample holds many counts of this clonotype. The rearrangement links TRBV30 to TRBJ1-6; a possible D gene is TRBD1 (6 bases). This CDR3 spans 14 amino acids. With 1 base removed from V and 3 bases from J, the gap between germline ends came to 7 bases. Germline loops: CDR1 GTSNPN, CDR2 SVGIG (reference sequence). The CDR3 DNA is TGTGCCTGGAGTGGGACAGTCTATAATTCACCCCTCCACTTT. Its protein is CAWSGTVYNSPLHF.

This clonotype came up many times. The chain couples TRBV28 to TRBJ1-1; D uncertain. There are 13 residues in the CDR3. Per germline, CDR1 MDHEN and CDR2 SYDVKM. Trimming removed 6 bases at V and 3 bases at J, with 11 bases between. The CDR3: CASRPGGYTEAFF. In DNA, the CDR3 is TGTGCCAGCAGGCCAGGAGGGTACACTGAAGCTTTCTTT.